This T cell receptor beta chain was identified in a study of T cell responses to AZD1222 COVID-19 vaccine. Study-level points and caveats: Sampling that yielded the repertoires occurred only after the peak T cell response. The study identified only six AZD1222 recipients as seropositive at baseline. A rise in Spike-specific TCR breadth and depth followed two AZD1222 doses.

Worth noting for this clone: What it recognizes is unknown.

CDR3 length: 14 residues. Germline V lookup: CDR1 SGDLS, CDR2 YYNGEE. V shed 4 bases and J 12 bases; nucleotides not matched to a gene: 12. TCRdb keeps only in-frame clones here, not all; method: immunoSEQ multiplex PCR. The sample contains 110,000 to 150,000 clones, over 90% of which appear only once. This clonotype was obtained from an adult in good health. Sample: peripheral blood, taken on day 0 of AZD1222 vaccination. The chain combines TRBV9 with TRBJ2-1; 8 bases are shared with TRBD2. In nucleotides, the CDR3 is TGTGCCAGCAGCCCGATCCAAATAGCGGGGACGCAGTTCTTC. Translation: CASSPIQIAGTQFF.